A single sample is the source of the 27 T cell receptor beta chains below, sequenced in a study of T cell responses to AZD1222 COVID-19 vaccine. Sequenced by immunoSEQ multiplex PCR; TCRdb stores in-frame clones only, minus some. In the table there are roughly 100,000 clones, nearly 90% of which are singletons. This material consisted of peripheral blood, taken on day 0 of AZD1222 vaccination. These receptors originate from an adult in good health.

The V gene is TRBV13, the J gene TRBJ1-1, with D possibly matching TRBD1 (5 bases). Germline CDR1 and CDR2: PRHDT and FYEKMQ (reference sequence). V lost 0 bases and J lost 6, with 17 bases in between. This CDR3 is 16 amino acids long. The CDR3 reads CASSLGGGTLRAEAFF. In DNA, the CDR3 is TGTGCCAGCAGCTTAGGGGGGGGGACCCTAAGGGCTGAAGCTTTCTTT.

This chain links TRBV19 with TRBJ2-1, with 10 bases identical to TRBD2. V shed 3 bases, J shed 0 bases, and the junction held 5 bases outside the gene matches. Germline-derived CDR1 and CDR2 are LNHDA and SQIVND (reference sequence). This CDR3 region has 17 residues. CDR3 in DNA: TGTGCCAGTAGTATCGATAGCGGGGGGTTCTCCTACAATGAGCAGTTCTTC. Translated: CASSIDSGGFSYNEQFF.

The chain has TRBV5-4 and TRBJ2-7; TRBD2 agrees at 7 bases. The trim removed 0 bases at V and 0 bases at J, leaving 3 bases unmatched. This CDR3 has 15 amino acids. Per germline, CDR1 SGHNT and CDR2 YYREEE (reference sequence). CDR3 protein: CASSLDLADSYEQYF. In nucleotides, the CDR3 is TGTGCCAGCAGCTTGGATCTAGCGGACTCCTACGAGCAGTACTTC.

This clone was observed a single time. This sequence joins TRBV7-9 and TRBJ1-1; D unresolved. CDR1 SEHNR and CDR2 FQNEAQ come from the germline V gene (reference sequence). This CDR3 has 12 amino acids. V shed 4 bases and J shed 6 bases, with 9 bases lying between them. CDR3 DNA: TGTGCCAGCAGCTCCCAGCGCTCTGAAGCTTTCTTT. It encodes CASSSQRSEAFF.

V and J are TRBV28 and TRBJ2-7; the match to TRBD1 covers 9 bases. This CDR3 has 14 amino acids. The germline V gene has CDR1 MDHEN and CDR2 SYDVKM. The trim removed 9 bases at V and 4 bases at J, leaving 10 bases unmatched. The CDR3 here is CASDPGTGIYEQYF. The CDR3 coding sequence is TGTGCCAGTGACCCCGGGACAGGGATTTACGAGCAGTACTTC.

The J gene is TRBJ1-5, the V gene TRBV28, with D possibly being TRBD1 (6 bases). Trimming removed 2 bases at V and 7 bases at J, with 12 bases between. Per germline, CDR1 MDHEN and CDR2 SYDVKM. The CDR3 covers 14 residues. CDR3 residues: CASSLRGSGQPQHF. CDR3 bases: TGTGCCAGCAGTTTAAGGGGGTCGGGGCAGCCCCAGCATTTT.

The rearrangement links TRBV7-9 to TRBJ2-5; TRBD2 matches at 7 bases. The CDR3 runs 13 residues. V shed 5 bases, J shed 6 bases, and the junction held 6 bases outside the gene matches. Germline V lookup: CDR1 SEHNR, CDR2 FQNEAQ (reference sequence). CDR3 amino acids: CASSEQAGKTQYF. Written as DNA, the CDR3 is TGTGCCAGCAGCGAACAAGCGGGGAAGACCCAGTACTTC.

V is TRBV5-4 and J is TRBJ1-1; TRBD1 aligns across 11 bases. Losses at the gene ends were 4 bases for V and 5 bases for J; bases not matched to a gene: 7. CDR3 length equals 15 residues. Looked up from germline, CDR1 is SGHNT and CDR2 is YYREEE (reference sequence). The CDR3 DNA follows: TGTGCCAGCAGCAATATGGACAGGGGGCGAACTGAAGCTTTCTTT. Translated: CASSNMDRGRTEAFF.

The chain carries TRBV7-3 and TRBJ1-1, with 9 bases that match TRBD1. CDR1 SGHTA and CDR2 FQGTGA come from the germline V gene. After removal of 2 bases from V and 9 bases from J, the junction contained 4 bases not matched to a gene. CDR3 size: 13 residues. Written as DNA, the CDR3 is TGTGCCAGCAGCTTAGGAGACAGGGGGAAAGCTTTCTTT. Translation: CASSLGDRGKAFF.

This chain connects TRBV3-1 (or the pseudogene TRBV3-2) to TRBJ1-4; a weak D match, TRBD1 (5 bases). The ends were cut back, 1 base at V and 3 bases at J, with 15 bases in the middle. The CDR3 extends over 17 amino acids. Germline assignment: CDR1 LGHDT and CDR2 YNNKEL (reference sequence). DNA for the CDR3: TGTGCCAGCAGCCAAGTTGATAGGGGTTTGGCTAATGAAAAACTGTTTTTT. Protein sequence: CASSQVDRGLANEKLFF.

This chain uses TRBV5-1 with TRBJ2-5; the D is unclear. This CDR3 comprises 14 residues. V dropped 5 bases and J dropped 2 bases, with 13 bases sitting between them. CDR1 and CDR2 (germline): SGHRS, YFSETQ. Here the CDR3 DNA reads TGCGCCAGCAGAAATGAACAAGTACAAGAGACCCAGTACTTC. This encodes CASRNEQVQETQYF.

This chain uses TRBV5-1 with TRBJ2-2; no clear D gene. Trimming took 3 bases from V and 3 from J, leaving 3 bases between them. The CDR3 totals 12 residues. Germline V CDR1 and CDR2: SGHRS, YFSETQ. CDR3 DNA: TGCGCCAGCAGCTGGGACACCGGGGAGCTGTTTTTT. Protein product: CASSWDTGELFF.

This chain links TRBV5-1 with TRBJ2-5; 14 nucleotides match TRBD2. Germline loops: CDR1 SGHRS, CDR2 YFSETQ. The V and J ends lost 4 bases and 7 bases, in that order; junction bases with no gene match: 9. CDR3 length equals 16 residues. The CDR3 is CASSPPGLAGVVTQYF. Written as DNA, the CDR3 is TGCGCCAGCAGCCCGCCGGGACTAGCGGGGGTTGTGACCCAGTACTTC. The full variable domain, rest sourced from reference TRBV5-1 and TRBJ2-5, is KAGVTQTPRYLIKTRGQQVTLSCSPISGHRSVSWYQQTPGQGLQFLFEYFSETQRNKGNFPGRFSGRQFSNSRSEMNVSTLELGDSALYLCASSPPGLAGVVTQYFGPGTRLLVL.

This clone was detected only a few times. This chain uses TRBV30 with TRBJ2-3, with D possibly TRBD2 on 6 matching bases. V dropped 2 bases and J dropped 4 bases, with 10 bases sitting between them. CDR1 and CDR2 from the germline V gene are GTSNPN and SVGIG (reference sequence). This CDR3 is built from 13 residues. Here the CDR3 DNA reads TGTGCCTGGAGTACCTCGGGGGCAGATACGCAGTATTTT. This translates into CAWSTSGADTQYF.

The chain joins TRBV3-1 (or the pseudogene TRBV3-2) to TRBJ1-6; D gene unclear. This CDR3 region has 16 residues. Trimming removed 1 base from V and 7 bases from J, with 14 bases in between. Germline V gene data show CDR1 as LGHDT and CDR2 as YNNKEL (reference sequence). The CDR3 DNA reads as TGTGCCAGCAGCCAAGGCTTAGGGAGAACGAATTCACCCCTCCACTTT. This encodes CASSQGLGRTNSPLHF.

J is TRBJ1-1 and V is TRBV3-1 (or the pseudogene TRBV3-2); tentatively, D is TRBD1 (5 bases). V dropped 4 bases and J dropped 6 bases, with 18 bases sitting between them. The CDR3 loop spans 15 amino acids. Per the germline V gene, CDR1 is LGHDT and CDR2 is YNNKEL (reference sequence). CDR3 loop: CASSPFGGGLAEAFF. CDR3 DNA sequence: TGTGCCAGCAGCCCGTTCGGGGGAGGGCTCGCTGAAGCTTTCTTT.

The rearrangement links TRBV7-9 to TRBJ1-4; D is uncertain. V was clipped by 4 bases and J by 6 bases, with 6 bases between them. This CDR3 contains 12 residues. Germline V CDR1 and CDR2: SEHNR, FQNEAQ (reference sequence). CDR3 nucleotides: TGTGCCAGCAGCTCCCTACATGAAAAACTGTTTTTT. Translated, it gives CASSSLHEKLFF.

V gene TRBV28 combines with J gene TRBJ2-7, with 8 bases lining up with TRBD1. This CDR3 contains 14 residues. Per germline, CDR1 MDHEN and CDR2 SYDVKM. The V segment lost 8 bases and the J segment 9 bases; nucleotides outside the gene matches: 15. CDR3: CASAGGQAFRGQYF. The CDR3 nucleotides are TGTGCCAGCGCCGGGGGACAGGCCTTCAGGGGGCAGTACTTC.

The chain joins TRBV5-6 to TRBJ1-1; TRBD1 matches at 8 bases. Germline V gene lookup returns CDR1 SGHDT and CDR2 YYEEEE. The CDR3 loop spans 14 amino acids. V lost 4 bases, J lost 1 base, and 3 bases stayed unmatched. CDR3 coding DNA: TGTGCCAGCAGCGCACAGGGGGGGAACACTGAAGCTTTCTTT. Translated: CASSAQGGNTEAFF.

The CDR3 nucleotides are TGTGCCAGCAGCTCCTCCGGGACCTCTCTAGGCTACACCTTC. Translation: CASSSSGTSLGYTF. The V gene is TRBV7-9, the J gene TRBJ1-2, with D possibly TRBD1 on 5 matching bases. CDR1 is SEHNR, CDR2 FQNEAQ, per germline (reference sequence). Trimming left V 4 bases short and J 8 bases short, with 17 bases between. The CDR3 covers 14 residues.

Concerning this clone itself: The same CDR3 arises from other DNA sequences in this sample as well. The chain carries TRBV30 and TRBJ1-2; D is unclear. The CDR3 covers 13 residues. V lost 2 bases to trimming and J lost 0 bases, with 7 bases between them. Germline V gene data show CDR1 as GTSNPN and CDR2 as SVGIG (reference sequence). Written as DNA, the CDR3 is TGTGCCTGGAGTCGGGGAGCTAACTATGGCTACACCTTC. Translating it yields CAWSRGANYGYTF. Filled out from reference TRBV30 and TRBJ1-2, the complete variable domain reads SQTIHQWPATLVQPVGSPLSLECTVEGTSNPNLYWYRQAAGRGLQLLFYSVGIGQISSEVPQNLSASRPQDRQFILSSKKLLLSDSGFYLCAWSRGANYGYTFGSGTRLTVV.

V usage is TRBV28 and J usage is TRBJ1-4; D may be TRBD1 (6 bases). Germline lookup yields CDR1 MDHEN and CDR2 SYDVKM. V was clipped by 5 bases and J by 4 bases, with 11 bases between them. This CDR3 contains 14 residues. The CDR3 region is CASSKQGFNEKLFF. CDR3 coding DNA: TGTGCCAGCAGTAAACAGGGATTTAATGAAAAACTGTTTTTT.

The rearrangement links TRBV9 to TRBJ1-3, with D perhaps TRBD1 (5 bases). The CDR3 has 16 amino acids. V lost 3 bases and J lost 0, with 13 bases in between. Germline V CDR1 and CDR2: SGDLS, YYNGEE. The CDR3 spells CASSAKGRLSGNTIYF. The CDR3 DNA sequence: TGTGCCAGCAGCGCAAAGGGACGGCTCTCTGGAAACACCATATATTTT.

The chain recombines TRBV27 with TRBJ2-7, with 7 bases that match TRBD2. This CDR3 has 14 amino acids. V lost 7 bases, J lost 5 bases, and 11 bases stayed unmatched. The germline CDR1 and CDR2 sequences are MNHEY and SMNVEV (reference sequence). CDR3 DNA sequence: TGTGCCAGCACCCCAGTGGGGGGGGTCCACGAGCAGTACTTC. Amino acid sequence: CASTPVGGVHEQYF.

The gene calls are TRBV7-8 and TRBJ1-1; D is possibly TRBD1 (6 bases). The germline gives CDR1 SGHVS, CDR2 FQNEAQ. The CDR3 covers 12 residues. V lost 5 bases and J lost 11, with 15 bases in between. CDR3 nucleotides: TGTGCCAGCAGCCGGGACACCGGAACGGCTTTCTTT. Translation gives CASSRDTGTAFF.

The rearrangement joins TRBV7-3 to TRBJ2-7, with D possibly TRBD1 on 6 matching bases. Trimming cost V 4 bases and J 4 bases, with 17 bases left between them. This CDR3 comprises 15 residues. Germline lookup yields CDR1 SGHTA and CDR2 FQGTGA. CDR3 loop: CASSSGVGDGYEQYF. For the CDR3, the DNA is TGTGCCAGCAGCTCAGGGGTCGGGGACGGTTACGAGCAGTACTTC.

This chain connects TRBV11-3 to TRBJ1-4; D ambiguous. Trimming removed 3 bases at V and 0 bases at J, with 5 bases between. The germline gives CDR1 SGHNT, CDR2 YENEEA. The CDR3 length is 14 residues. The CDR3: CASSLGPTNEKLFF. The DNA of the CDR3 is TGTGCCAGCAGCTTGGGCCCAACTAATGAAAAACTGTTTTTT.